This TCR beta chain emerged from a study of OX40 agonist ivuxolimab in advanced cancers. The sampling schedule covered blood at baseline, cycle 4 day 1, and cycle 7 day 1. CDR1 and CDR2 from the germline V gene are MDHEN and SYDVKM. There are 17 residues in the CDR3. After removal of 5 bases from V and 0 bases from J, the junction contained 7 bases not matched to a gene. This clone was observed once. Clones were sequenced by immunoSEQ multiplex PCR, and TCRdb holds only the in-frame ones, with some missing. This sample has roughly 66,000 clones, with roughly 80% found just once. Sequenced material: CD4+ or CD8+ T cells sorted from blood, taken in a trial of the OX40 agonist ivuxolimab. J is TRBJ2-7 and V is TRBV28; 13 nucleotides line up with TRBD2. The receptor was derived from an adult with an advanced solid tumor such as melanoma, head and neck, liver or kidney cancer. The CDR3 region has the DNA TGTGCCAGCAGTCCCGCCGGGACTAGCGGGAACTCCTACGAGCAGTACTTC. It is translated as CASSPAGTSGNSYEQYF.